Shown below are 21 T cell receptor beta chains from a single sample sequenced in a study of T cells in Graves' hyperthyroidism and ophthalmopathy (dated by TCRdb to between 2017 and 2020). Receptor amplification or capture employed multiplex PCR. Sequencing used an Illumina HiSeq 2000. TCR beta CDR3 regions were amplified from RNA transcripts. The TCR CDR3 was subjected to a first round of RT-PCR using the HTBI primer set and the Qiagen OneStep RT-PCR kit. TCRdb passed the public sequencing reads through fastp at Q25 and MiXCR, retaining productive beta sequences. Rows are unified per CDR3 protein, each entry keeping the most common DNA and genes. The table for this sample lists roughly 500,000 distinct CDR3 sequences; about 45% of them were counted only once. Of the sample, roughly 20% is held by the ten largest clones. The sequencing sample was made of peripheral blood or thyroid tissue (not recorded which). Receptor source: an adult woman with Graves' disease, either hyperthyroidism or ophthalmopathy (not recorded which).

The chain links TRBV6-4 to TRBJ1-1; possible D gene TRBD1, 5 bases. The CDR3 is made up of 15 amino acids. CDR1 MRHNA and CDR2 SNTAGT come from the germline V gene. Trimming cost V 2 bases and J 13 bases, with 23 bases left between them. CDR3 nucleotide sequence: TGTGCCAGCAGTGACCCGAGCGGGAGCGGGGAAAGGGGTTTCTTT. Its translation is CASSDPSGSGERGFF.

This clonotype appeared many times. The chain is built from TRBV5-1 and TRBJ2-7, with a tentative D call TRBD1 (6 bases). The CDR3 extends over 14 amino acids. Germline assignment: CDR1 SGHRS and CDR2 YFSETQ. V was clipped by 5 bases and J by 0 bases, with 12 bases between them. The CDR3 reads CASSFRTVSYEQYF. In DNA, the CDR3 is TGCGCCAGCAGTTTCCGGACAGTCTCCTACGAGCAGTACTTC.

This clonotype has only a few counts. The genes are TRBV29-1 and TRBJ1-1; 7 bases are shared with TRBD1. The V and J ends lost 7 bases and 7 bases, in that order; junction bases with no gene match: 3. Germline-derived CDR1 and CDR2 are SQVTM and ANQGSEA. The CDR3 is made up of 10 amino acids. The CDR3 DNA follows: TGCAGCGCCCGACAGGGTGAAGCTTTCTTT. Its protein is CSARQGEAFF.

This clonotype was detected once. The CDR3 does not end in the conserved phenylalanine or tryptophan, so this is likely a read error. No DNA is shown, since the ends of the CDR3 on it are uncertain; the CDR3 is the one TCRdb lists. This chain connects TRBV5-1 to TRBJ1-5. Germline CDR1 is SGHRS and CDR2 is YFSETQ. The CDR3 has 9 amino acids, counting both end residues. This CDR3 is CASSLAASR.

The genes are TRBV20-1 and TRBJ2-5, with 8 bases that match TRBD2. The CDR3 covers 15 residues. Per the germline V gene, CDR1 is DFQATT and CDR2 is SNEGSKA (reference sequence). With 2 bases clipped from V and 5 bases from J, the junction kept 10 bases outside the gene matches. CDR3: CSARSGGGLQETQYF. DNA of the CDR3: TGCAGTGCTAGAAGCGGGGGAGGGCTCCAGGAGACCCAGTACTTC.

This sequence joins TRBV29-1 and TRBJ2-2, with 10 bases identical to TRBD1. The trim removed 3 bases at V and 6 bases at J, leaving 7 bases unmatched. This CDR3 is 15 amino acids long. Germline loops: CDR1 SQVTM, CDR2 ANQGSEA. The CDR3 spells CSVDLGQGRAGELFF. The DNA for the CDR3 is TGCAGCGTTGATCTGGGACAGGGGAGGGCCGGGGAGCTGTTTTTT.

This clonotype was seen a few times. The V and J genes are TRBV29-1 and TRBJ2-7; no firm D call. The ends were cut back, 7 bases at V and 2 bases at J, with 12 bases in the middle. Germline V gene lookup returns CDR1 SQVTM and CDR2 ANQGSEA. The CDR3 runs 12 residues. The CDR3 DNA sequence: TGCAGCGCGAGATTATCCACCTACGAGCAGTACTTC. This codes for CSARLSTYEQYF.

A note on this clonotype: One junction end disagrees with the germline gene, perhaps due to a read error. The J gene is TRBJ2-2, the V gene TRBV10-2, with D perhaps TRBD1 or TRBD2 (7 bases each). The CDR3 runs to 16 residues. Germline values: CDR1 WSHSY, CDR2 SAAADI. The CDR3 DNA reads TGTGCCAGCAGGGGGGGGGACTTAGGAAACACCGGGGAGCTGTTTTTT. Residues: CASRGGDLGNTGELFF.

V gene TRBV7-2 combines with J gene TRBJ1-5, with D hard to call. Germline values: CDR1 SGHTA, CDR2 FQGNSA. This CDR3 region has 16 residues. Trimming took 5 bases from V and 2 from J, leaving 16 bases between them. In DNA form, the CDR3 reads TGTGCCAGCAGCGCATACCGGGCGGGCGGCAATCAGCCCCAGCATTTT. Its translation: CASSAYRAGGNQPQHF.

V usage is TRBV14 and J usage is TRBJ2-7; 11 bases align to TRBD2. V lost 3 bases, J lost 2 bases, and 6 bases stayed unmatched. This CDR3 comprises 16 residues. Germline V gene lookup returns CDR1 SGHDN and CDR2 FVKESK. The CDR3 sequence is CASSQPGTSGTYEQYF. CDR3 bases: TGTGCCAGCAGCCAGCCTGGGACTAGCGGAACCTACGAGCAGTACTTC.

J is TRBJ2-7 and V is TRBV5-4; D could derive from TRBD1 or TRBD2 (5 bases each). Germline V gene sequence: CDR1 SGHNT, CDR2 YYREEE (reference sequence). CDR3 length equals 15 residues. The V end was cut by 0 bases, the J end by 5 bases, with 15 bases between. The DNA for the CDR3 is TGTGCCAGCAGCTTGGCCGGGGCAGCGAAGAACGAGCAGTACTTC. The encoded protein is CASSLAGAAKNEQYF.

The table lists this clonotype with many counts. CDR3 sequence (DNA): TGCAGTGCTAGAGATCGACAGGGTAGGGAAAAACTGTTTTTT. Its protein product is CSARDRQGREKLFF. The V and J genes are TRBV20-1 and TRBJ1-4; 7 positions match TRBD1. With 0 bases clipped from V and 8 bases from J, the junction kept 6 bases outside the gene matches. Germline CDR1 reads DFQATT; CDR2 reads SNEGSKA (reference sequence). This CDR3 has 14 residues.

The chain is built from TRBV25-1 and TRBJ2-7; TRBD1 might be the D (5 bases). This CDR3 has 17 residues. The germline gives CDR1 MGHDK, CDR2 SYGVNS. The germline V and J ends were trimmed by 1 base and 0 bases, with 16 bases remaining between them. CDR3 DNA: TGTGCCAGCAGTGAATCGGCAGGGCGGTCGAGCTCCTACGAGCAGTACTTC. It is translated as CASSESAGRSSSYEQYF.

This clonotype was counted between two and nine times. J is TRBJ1-1 and V is TRBV7-9; possibly TRBD1 for D (5 bases). Germline CDR1 is SEHNR and CDR2 is FQNEAQ (reference sequence). The CDR3 contains 14 residues. The germline V and J ends were trimmed by 6 bases and 4 bases, with 15 bases remaining between them. This chain's CDR3 is CASSPDRGVTEAFF. DNA of the CDR3: TGTGCCAGCAGTCCTGACAGAGGGGTCACTGAAGCTTTCTTT.

Comments on this clonotype: This sequence may be a read error, since a much larger clone differs from it by one base. This chain connects TRBV28 to TRBJ1-6; the D gene is possibly TRBD1 (5 bases). CDR1 and CDR2 from the germline V gene are MDHEN and SYDVKM. The CDR3 length is 14 residues. The DNA of the CDR3 is TGTGCCAGCCGATCGACAGACCGTAATTCACTCCTCCACTTT. Its translation is CASRSTDRNSLLHF.

This sequence joins TRBV7-9 and TRBJ2-5; D call uncertain. The CDR3 length is 15 residues. Germline lookup yields CDR1 SEHNR and CDR2 FQNEAQ (reference sequence). Trimming cost V 5 bases and J 5 bases, with 18 bases left between them. The CDR3 loop is CASSPDPRSVETQYF. CDR3 bases: TGTGCCAGCAGCCCAGATCCCAGGTCGGTGGAGACCCAGTACTTC. The variable domain in full, completed from reference TRBV7-9 and TRBJ2-5, reads DTGVSQNPRHKITKRGQNVTFRCDPISEHNRLYWYRQTLGQGPEFLTYFQNEAQLEKSRLLSDRFSAERPKGSFSTLEIQRTEQGDSAMYLCASSPDPRSVETQYFGPGTRLLVL.

V and J are TRBV5-1 and TRBJ2-1; D remains unclear. This CDR3 has 12 amino acids. Germline assignment: CDR1 SGHRS and CDR2 YFSETQ. The ends were cut back, 0 bases at V and 6 bases at J, with 4 bases in the middle. The CDR3 DNA reads as TGCGCCAGCAGCTTGGTACTCAATGAGCAGTTCTTC. It specifies CASSLVLNEQFF. Supplemented by reference TRBV5-1 and TRBJ2-1, the full variable domain reads KAGVTQTPRYLIKTRGQQVTLSCSPISGHRSVSWYQQTPGQGLQFLFEYFSETQRNKGNFPGRFSGRQFSNSRSEMNVSTLELGDSALYLCASSLVLNEQFFGPGTRLTVL.

The rearrangement joins TRBV9 to TRBJ2-2, with TRBD2 matching over 13 bases. In germline, CDR1 is SGDLS, CDR2 YYNGEE. This CDR3 is built from 16 residues. The ends lost 2 bases at V and 6 bases at J; junction bases unmatched: 4. The CDR3 is CASSVTSGRSSGELFF. The CDR3 coding sequence is TGTGCCAGCAGCGTGACTAGCGGGAGGAGTTCCGGGGAGCTGTTTTTT. Combining the CDR3 with reference TRBV9 and TRBJ2-2 gives the whole variable domain DSGVTQTPKHLITATGQRVTLRCSPRSGDLSVYWYQQSLDQGLQFLIQYYNGEERAKGNILERFSAQQFPDLHSELNLSSLELGDSALYFCASSVTSGRSSGELFFGEGSRLTVL.

V gene TRBV20-1 combines with J gene TRBJ2-7; D unclear. The V and J ends lost 5 bases and 2 bases respectively, with 22 bases between them. The CDR3 runs 16 residues. Germline V CDR1 and CDR2: DFQATT, SNEGSKA (reference sequence). As DNA, the CDR3 is TGCAGTGCTCAGTCCCTTCAACATCAGGTTACCTACGAGCAGTACTTC. Amino acids: CSAQSLQHQVTYEQYF.

This chain links TRBV29-1 with TRBJ2-5; tentatively, D is TRBD1 (5 bases). The CDR3 is made up of 11 amino acids. The V end was cut by 2 bases, the J end by 7 bases, with 8 bases between. Germline V gene sequence: CDR1 SQVTM, CDR2 ANQGSEA. The CDR3 sequence: CSVETGRTQYF. The CDR3, as DNA: TGCAGCGTTGAAACAGGACGGACCCAGTACTTC.

This clonotype has a count of ten or more. V gene TRBV5-1 combines with J gene TRBJ1-1; no clear D. CDR1 is SGHRS and CDR2 is YFSETQ in the germline V gene. Trimming removed 4 bases at V and 0 bases at J, with 19 bases between. This CDR3 has 17 residues. The CDR3 nucleotides are TGCGCCAGCAGCGTCGGCCAGTCAAGGTTGGTGAACACTGAAGCTTTCTTT. Translated, it gives CASSVGQSRLVNTEAFF.